This TCR beta chain was recovered during a study of T cells in Graves' hyperthyroidism and ophthalmopathy. TCR beta CDR3 regions were amplified from RNA transcripts. When the TCR CDR3 underwent first-round RT-PCR, the HTBI primer set was used. TCRdb re-called the multiplex PCR reads with MiXCR, one entry per CDR3 protein. The sample yields a few hundred thousand distinct CDR3 sequences, 15% to 20% seen once. CDR3 length equals 13 residues. CDR1 is MNHEY and CDR2 is SMNVEV in the germline V gene (reference sequence). Trimming took 5 bases from V and 5 from J, leaving 10 bases between them. The sequence came from a woman in her late teens or twenties with Graves' ophthalmopathy. This chain joins TRBV27 and TRBJ1-5; unclear D gene. The sequencing input was blood. The CDR3 DNA reads TGTGCCAGCAGTCCCACGGAGTATCAGCCCCAGCATTTT. Amino acids: CASSPTEYQPQHF.